Below, 25 T cell receptor beta chains from the same sample are listed, as sequenced in a study of Ad26.COV2.S vaccination and SARS-CoV-2 variants. This sample's treatment: roughly 19 received Ad26.COV2.S at low or high dose, single or two shots; roughly five received placebo; per-sample allocation not given. Sampling took place 63 days after the first vaccine or placebo injection. Generated by immunoSEQ multiplex PCR, the TCRdb table keeps only in-frame clones and is missing some. The sample records 300,000 to 350,000 clones, under 90% being singletons. The sample in question was peripheral blood, obtained in a trial of Ad26.COV2.S vaccine versus placebo. The source of these receptors is a person between 18 and 59 years old who received the Ad26.COV2.S COVID-19 vaccine or a placebo.

The rearrangement joins TRBV6-6 to TRBJ1-1; the D gene is possibly TRBD1 (5 bases). There are 12 residues in the CDR3. Trimming stripped 4 bases from V and 9 bases from J, with 12 bases between. The germline V gene encodes CDR1 MNHNY and CDR2 SVGAGI (reference sequence). The CDR3, as DNA: TGTGCCAGCAGTTCCGGGACGGCTAAAGCTTTCTTT. Amino acids: CASSSGTAKAFF.

The chain combines TRBV4-2 with TRBJ2-2, with TRBD2 identical over 14 bases. V shed 0 bases and J 6 bases; nucleotides not matched to a gene: 6. The CDR3 sequence is 18 residues long. The V gene's germline CDR1 is LGHNA and CDR2 YNFKEQ. CDR3 coding DNA: TGTGCCAGCAGCCAAGAAAGACTAGCGGGAGGGGGAGCCGGGGAGCTGTTTTTT. The encoded protein is CASSQERLAGGGAGELFF.

The genes are TRBV30 and TRBJ1-5; 8 positions agree with TRBD1. From germline, CDR1 is GTSNPN and CDR2 SVGIG (reference sequence). CDR3 size: 14 residues. Trimming at V came to 4 bases and at J to 4 bases, leaving 6 bases not matched to a gene. The CDR3 DNA sequence: TGTGCCTGGAAAGAAAACAGGGGGAATCAGCCCCAGCATTTT. Amino acid sequence: CAWKENRGNQPQHF.

CDR3 DNA: TGTGCTAGTGGTTTGGGCAGGGGGAGGAACACTGAAGCTTTCTTT. It specifies CASGLGRGRNTEAFF. The chain combines TRBV12-5 with TRBJ1-1; 7 bases fit TRBD1. The CDR3 has 15 amino acids. Germline V CDR1 and CDR2: LGHNT, FRNRAP. V shed 1 base and J 1 base; nucleotides not matched to a gene: 3.

The chain recombines TRBV24-1 with TRBJ2-3, with D possibly being TRBD1 or TRBD2 (5 bases each). Germline V gives CDR1 KGHDR, CDR2 SFDVKD. V lost 9 bases to trimming and J lost 2 bases, with 8 bases between them. CDR3 size: 12 residues. DNA for the CDR3: TGTGCCACCCGAGGGGTCACAGATACGCAGTATTTT. Residues: CATRGVTDTQYF.

This sequence joins TRBV4-1 and TRBJ2-3; 10 positions match TRBD2. The CDR3 has 17 residues. V was clipped by 1 base and J by 7 bases; unmatched bases: 11. CDR1 and CDR2 (germline): MGHRA, YSYEKL. The CDR3 protein is CASSQGGLAAVRNTQYF. DNA for the CDR3: TGCGCCAGCAGCCAAGGCGGACTAGCGGCCGTCCGGAATACGCAGTATTTT.

A few counts support this clone. The V and J genes are TRBV7-8 and TRBJ1-1; TRBD1 aligns across 9 bases. With V trimmed by 5 bases and J by 2 bases, 6 bases remained unmatched. The CDR3 is made up of 15 amino acids. Looked up from germline, CDR1 is SGHVS and CDR2 is FQNEAQ. The CDR3 protein is CASSGRTGDNTEAFF. CDR3 nucleotide sequence: TGTGCCAGCAGCGGTAGGACAGGGGATAACACTGAAGCTTTCTTT. Full variable domain (remainder filled in from reference TRBV7-8 and TRBJ1-1): GAGVSQSPRYKVAKRGQDVALRCDPISGHVSLFWYQQALGQGPEFLTYFQNEAQLDKSGLPSDRFFAERPEGSVSTLKIQRTQQEDSAVYLCASSGRTGDNTEAFFGQGTRLTVV.

The chain couples TRBV5-4 to TRBJ2-1; 9 bases are shared with TRBD1. Germline CDR1 is SGHNT and CDR2 is YYREEE (reference sequence). The length of the CDR3 is 16 residues. Trimming at V came to 6 bases and at J to 4 bases, leaving 11 bases not matched to a gene. The CDR3, as DNA: TGTGCCAGCAACCCCAAAGGGACAGGGCCTTACAATGAGCAGTTCTTC. Protein product: CASNPKGTGPYNEQFF. The full variable domain, with the rest looked up from reference TRBV5-4 and TRBJ2-1, is ETGVTQSPTHLIKTRGQQVTLRCSSQSGHNTVSWYQQALGQGPQFIFQYYREEENGRGNFPPRFSGLQFPNYSSELNVNALELDDSALYLCASNPKGTGPYNEQFFGPGTRLTVL.

The chain carries TRBV6-2 or TRBV6-3 and TRBJ1-5; D might be TRBD1 (5 bases). The CDR3 runs to 16 residues. CDR1 is MNHEY, CDR2 SVGEGT, per germline. Trimming cost V 5 bases and J 1 base, with 15 bases left between them. The CDR3 DNA follows: TGTGCCAGCAGTCCCGGGGACGACCGGAGCAATCAGCCCCAGCATTTT. Its protein product is CASSPGDDRSNQPQHF.

The V call is TRBV4-1, the J call TRBJ2-7; 9 bases agree with TRBD2. Trimming took 3 bases from V and 4 from J; bases not matched to a gene: 13. Germline V gene data show CDR1 as MGHRA and CDR2 as YSYEKL. The CDR3 is 17 residues long. CDR3 region: CASSQHLAGFTSYEQYF. The CDR3 DNA is TGCGCCAGCAGCCAGCACCTAGCGGGGTTTACTTCATACGAGCAGTACTTC.

A single count supports this clone. The chain joins TRBV19 to TRBJ1-1; 8 nucleotides align to TRBD1. The CDR3 spans 14 residues. Trimming cost V 7 bases and J 5 bases; bases outside gene matches: 9. The germline CDR1 and CDR2 sequences are LNHDA and SQIVND (reference sequence). CDR3 DNA sequence: TGTGCCAGTACCCAGGGGGCGCATTGGACTGAAGCTTTCTTT. Translating it yields CASTQGAHWTEAFF.

The CDR3 protein is CASSLADRATYGYTF. CDR3 nucleotide sequence: TGTGCCAGCAGCTTAGCGGACAGGGCTACTTATGGCTACACCTTC. This chain links TRBV7-9 with TRBJ1-2, with TRBD1 identical over 8 bases. CDR1 is SEHNR and CDR2 is FQNEAQ in the germline V gene (reference sequence). The CDR3 extends over 15 amino acids. V lost 0 bases to trimming and J lost 5 bases; unmatched junction nucleotides: 5.

This CDR3 is CASTPEGATEAFF. The CDR3 DNA reads as TGCGCCAGCACCCCAGAGGGGGCCACGGAAGCTTTCTTT. The rearrangement links TRBV4-1 to TRBJ1-1, with TRBD1 matching 7 bases. V trimming: 7 bases; J trimming: 8 bases; junction bases outside the gene matches: 10. In germline, CDR1 is MGHRA, CDR2 YSYEKL. The CDR3 sequence is 13 residues long.

There are a few counts of this clone. The sample carries other DNA sequences with the same CDR3. The chain joins TRBV5-1 to TRBJ1-1; perhaps TRBD1 as D (6 bases). This CDR3 is built from 12 residues. Germline V lookup: CDR1 SGHRS, CDR2 YFSETQ. The ends were cut back, 0 bases at V and 7 bases at J, with 7 bases in the middle. Written as DNA, the CDR3 is TGCGCCAGCAGCTTGGAAGGGGGTGAAGCTTTCTTT. It is translated as CASSLEGGEAFF. The variable domain in full, with the rest retrieved from reference TRBV5-1 and TRBJ1-1, is KAGVTQTPRYLIKTRGQQVTLSCSPISGHRSVSWYQQTPGQGLQFLFEYFSETQRNKGNFPGRFSGRQFSNSRSEMNVSTLELGDSALYLCASSLEGGEAFFGQGTRLTVV.

The chain couples TRBV4-1 to TRBJ2-3; D is possibly TRBD1 (5 bases). Trimming cost V 1 base and J 6 bases, with 11 bases left between them. The CDR3 has 14 amino acids. Germline V gene lookup returns CDR1 MGHRA and CDR2 YSYEKL. CDR3 nucleotide sequence: TGCGCCAGCAGCCAAGCGAGACAGCAGGATACGCAGTATTTT. Protein product: CASSQARQQDTQYF.

The chain employs TRBV6-6 and TRBJ2-2; D not certain. The ends were cut back, 6 bases at V and 4 bases at J, with 9 bases in the middle. The germline gives CDR1 MNHNY, CDR2 SVGAGI (reference sequence). This CDR3 region has 13 residues. CDR3 coding DNA: TGTGCCAGCAGGGCGAGTGGCACCGGGGAGCTGTTTTTT. Its protein is CASRASGTGELFF.

V usage is TRBV4-3 and J usage is TRBJ1-2, with unresolved D. V lost 0 bases and J lost 6, with 11 bases in between. The CDR3 runs to 14 residues. Germline V gives CDR1 LGHNA, CDR2 YSLEER. For the CDR3, the DNA is TGCGCCAGCAGCCAAGAAAGCGGAGGCGATGGCTACACCTTC. It is translated as CASSQESGGDGYTF.

This sequence joins TRBV6-5 and TRBJ2-1; 12 positions agree with TRBD2. V lost 8 bases to trimming and J lost 10 bases; unmatched junction nucleotides: 12. This CDR3 spans 15 amino acids. From germline, CDR1 is MNHEY and CDR2 SVGAGI. The CDR3 region is CASLRTSGGFWEQFF. The CDR3 nucleotides are TGTGCCAGCCTTCGAACTAGCGGGGGGTTTTGGGAGCAGTTCTTC.

CDR3 loop: CASSYIPFKGPRGSNTEAFF. In nucleotides, the CDR3 is TGTGCCAGCAGTTATATTCCCTTCAAAGGACCCAGGGGGTCGAACACTGAAGCTTTCTTT. The chain links TRBV6-2 or TRBV6-3 to TRBJ1-1; 7 bases are a match to TRBD1. With V trimmed by 3 bases and J by 1 base, 20 bases remained unmatched. Per the germline V gene, CDR1 is MNHEY and CDR2 is SVGEGT. The CDR3 length is 20 residues.

The gene calls are TRBV5-1 and TRBJ2-5, with D perhaps matching TRBD1 or TRBD2 (6 bases each). Per the germline V gene, CDR1 is SGHRS and CDR2 is YFSETQ. Trimming removed 0 bases at V and 5 bases at J, with 14 bases between. CDR3 size: 15 residues. This CDR3 is CASSLGRGRGETQYF. The CDR3 bases are TGCGCCAGCAGCTTGGGTCGGGGGCGCGGGGAGACCCAGTACTTC.

The genes are TRBV12-3 or TRBV12-4 and TRBJ1-1; a possible D gene is TRBD1 (5 bases). Trimming cost V 8 bases and J 10 bases, with 20 bases left between them. The CDR3 covers 13 residues. Here the CDR3 DNA reads TGTGCCAGCGAGCCCTCAGGGCTAGATGGAGCTTTCTTT. Protein: CASEPSGLDGAFF.

This chain links TRBV12-3 or TRBV12-4 with TRBJ2-5; possible D gene TRBD1, 5 bases. Between the trimmed V and J ends, which lost 4 bases and 3 bases, there was a span of 9 bases. This CDR3 is built from 13 residues. The CDR3 coding sequence is TGTGCCAGCAGTTCGGGCAGGGAAGAGACCCAGTACTTC. The encoded protein is CASSSGREETQYF.

V usage is TRBV9 and J usage is TRBJ1-1; D not resolved. The germline gives CDR1 SGDLS, CDR2 YYNGEE. V was shortened by 0 bases and J by 0 bases, with 9 bases between the two germline ends. This CDR3 contains 15 residues. The CDR3 nucleotides read TGTGCCAGCAGCGTAGCACCGCGATTGAACACTGAAGCTTTCTTT. Encoded protein: CASSVAPRLNTEAFF.

The chain is built from TRBV27 and TRBJ2-6; tentative D call: TRBD1 (5 bases). CDR3 length equals 14 residues. CDR1 MNHEY and CDR2 SMNVEV come from the germline V gene (reference sequence). The V gene lost 6 bases and the J gene lost 5 bases, with 11 bases spanning the gap. The CDR3 bases are TGTGCCAGCAGAAACCCAGGGAGGGCCAACGTCCTGACTTTC. Translated, it gives CASRNPGRANVLTF.

V usage is TRBV4-1 and J usage is TRBJ1-5; D gene uncertain. The germline V gene encodes CDR1 MGHRA and CDR2 YSYEKL. This CDR3 is 13 amino acids long. V shed 0 bases and J shed 4 bases, with 4 bases lying between them. The CDR3 bases are TGCGCCAGCAGCCAAGATGGGAATCAGCCCCAGCATTTT. It translates to CASSQDGNQPQHF.